This T cell receptor (beta chain) emerged from a study of synovial regulatory T cells in juvenile arthritis. Donors were around eleven juvenile idiopathic arthritis patients with active disease, 3 polyarticular and 8 oligoarticular. Generated by immunoSEQ multiplex PCR, the TCRdb table keeps only in-frame clones and is missing some. This sample's table reports roughly 9,200 clones. On this clone itself: What it recognizes is unknown.

Study results and caveats: Blood Treg cells that were inflammation-associated showed lower TCR diversity than other blood Treg cells.

The germline gives CDR1 SNHLY, CDR2 FYNNEI. The CDR3 length is 15 residues. The nucleotide record is missing. The chain couples TRBV2 to TRBJ2-3. This receptor was obtained from a donor aged 2-35 years with juvenile idiopathic arthritis. Sequences were obtained from Treg cells from blood. Regarding subset: remaining (HLA-DR-negative) circulating blood Treg cells. CDR3 amino acids: CASRADRGITDTQYF.